This T cell receptor (beta chain) stems from a study of blood T cell repertoires in COVID-19. In terms of age and location, participants ranged from about 18 to 95 years and lived in about 25 US areas. In the study's own analysis: The assay estimated nucleated cells by amplifying reference gene primers. The assay was immunoSEQ multiplex PCR, and TCRdb's table has in-frame clones only and misses some. V, J and clone size reflect that table, while D and trimming were determined from the DNA. The sample shows 290,000 or so clones, roughly 90% of them seen only once. The sequencing input was PBMCs or T cells enriched from blood (not recorded which). This clonotype was obtained from a woman aged 18-35 years with acute COVID-19.

The CDR3, as DNA: TGTGCCAGCAGTCTTCACCCAGTCCGGAGGTACTTC. Translating gives CASSLHPVRRYF. The chain links TRBV28 to TRBJ2-7, with unresolved D. Trimming left V 5 bases short and J 12 bases short, with 17 bases between. Germline lookup yields CDR1 MDHEN and CDR2 SYDVKM. This CDR3 has 12 residues.